This TCR beta chain appears in the sequencing data of a study of graft-versus-host responses after intestinal transplantation. Overall study: Following induction with anti-thymocyte globulin, all recipients were given tacrolimus and steroids for around three years.

Notes on the study in general: Some GvH clones were seen earlier in gut or blood, suggesting intestinal origin. Levels of circulating GvH clones at their peak were associated with early post-transplant HvG declines.

This table comes from immunoSEQ multiplex PCR, and its TCRdb copy is limited to in-frame clones, with some not included. The sample has tens of thousands of clones, around nine tenths seen once; the top ten hold about 6.9%. In the case of this clone: Antigen: not known.

V lost 5 bases and J lost 1, with 9 bases in between. CDR1 and CDR2 from the germline V gene are SGHAT and FQNNGV. The CDR3 has 13 amino acids. The clonotype comes from a human patient who received an intestinal transplant, so some T cells may come from the graft donor. This chain connects TRBV11-2 to TRBJ2-7; unclear D gene. Sequences were derived from bone marrow, sampled approximately 700 days after intestinal transplantation. CDR3 nucleotide sequence: TGTGCCAGCAGCCCGGGTATATCCTACGAGCAGTACTTC. As protein: CASSPGISYEQYF.